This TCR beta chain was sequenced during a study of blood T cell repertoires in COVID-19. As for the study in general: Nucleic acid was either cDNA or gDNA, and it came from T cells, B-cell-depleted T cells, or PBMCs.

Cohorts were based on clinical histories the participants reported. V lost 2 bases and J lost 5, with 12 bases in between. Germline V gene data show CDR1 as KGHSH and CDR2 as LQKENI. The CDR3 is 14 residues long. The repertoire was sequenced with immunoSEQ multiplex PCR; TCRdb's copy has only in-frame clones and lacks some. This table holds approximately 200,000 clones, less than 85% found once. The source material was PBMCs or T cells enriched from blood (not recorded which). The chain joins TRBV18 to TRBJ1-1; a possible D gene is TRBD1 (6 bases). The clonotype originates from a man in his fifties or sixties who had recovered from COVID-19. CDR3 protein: CASSPGGRGTEAFF. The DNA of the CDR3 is TGTGCCAGCTCACCAGGCGGCAGGGGAACTGAAGCTTTCTTT.